Following are 30 T cell receptor beta chains from one sample sequenced in a study of blood T cell repertoires in COVID-19. Some clones are missing from TCRdb's copy, which holds only in-frame ones; the method was immunoSEQ multiplex PCR. The sample has 150,000 to 200,000 clones; 92% are singletons. Sequenced: peripheral blood. These receptors came from a man aged 30 to 39 with COVID-19, enrolled during active disease.

This clone has just one count. This chain links TRBV4-3 with TRBJ2-7, with 8 bases identical to TRBD2. Trimming at V came to 1 base and at J to 3 bases, leaving 5 bases not matched to a gene. The CDR3 has 15 amino acids. Germline V gives CDR1 LGHNA, CDR2 YSLEER. Here the CDR3 reads CASSQGDSGDYEQYF. DNA of the CDR3: TGCGCCAGCAGCCAAGGGGATAGCGGGGACTACGAGCAGTACTTC.

This chain links TRBV11-2 with TRBJ2-2; 7 bases are shared with TRBD2. After removal of 1 base from V and 3 bases from J, the junction contained 2 bases not matched to a gene. Germline CDR1 is SGHAT and CDR2 is FQNNGV. The CDR3 is made up of 15 amino acids. The CDR3 loop is CASSLAGGYTGELFF. CDR3 in DNA: TGTGCCAGCAGCTTAGCCGGGGGGTACACCGGGGAGCTGTTTTTT.

This sequence joins TRBV6-4 and TRBJ2-7; no clear D. Between the trimmed V and J ends, which lost 6 bases and 2 bases, there was a span of 17 bases. Germline CDR1 MRHNA, CDR2 SNTAGT. This CDR3 spans 15 amino acids. CDR3 sequence: CASSEVWRFTYEQYF. The CDR3 region has the DNA TGTGCCAGCAGCGAAGTGTGGCGGTTCACCTACGAGCAGTACTTC.

The gene calls are TRBV7-9 and TRBJ2-3; 7 bases fit TRBD2. The CDR3 totals 16 residues. The germline V gene has CDR1 SEHNR and CDR2 FQNEAQ (reference sequence). J lost 4 bases, V lost 3 bases, and 10 bases had no gene match. CDR3 sequence (DNA): TGTGCCAGCAGCTTGAAGGGCGGGAGTAGCGCAGATACGCAGTATTTT. Protein sequence: CASSLKGGSSADTQYF.

As regards this clone: The junction and the germline gene differ at one end; a read error may be behind it. In DNA, the CDR3 is TGTGCCAGCAGTGCCTACAATTCACCCCTCCACTTT. This sequence encodes CASSAYNSPLHF. The rearrangement uses TRBV25-1 and TRBJ1-6; D gene ambiguous. The length of the CDR3 is 12 residues. Per the germline V gene, CDR1 is MGHDK and CDR2 is SYGVNS.

The chain links TRBV19 to TRBJ1-4; D remains unclear. The CDR3 covers 13 residues. The V end was cut by 2 bases, the J end by 6 bases, with 7 bases between. Germline V gives CDR1 LNHDA, CDR2 SQIVND (reference sequence). The CDR3 sequence: CASSIPPYEKLFF. For the CDR3, the DNA is TGTGCCAGTAGTATACCCCCATATGAAAAACTGTTTTTT.

In this sample, this clone turned up once. The rearrangement uses TRBV6-2 or TRBV6-3 and TRBJ2-3; 8 nucleotides align to TRBD2. The J segment lost 5 bases and the V segment lost 2 bases, leaving 9 bases of the junction unmatched. CDR1 and CDR2 (germline): MNHEY, SVGEGT. The CDR3 contains 16 residues. CDR3 loop: CASSYDLAGDRDTQYF. CDR3 bases: TGTGCCAGCAGTTACGACCTAGCGGGCGATCGAGATACGCAGTATTTT.

The V gene is TRBV5-4, the J gene TRBJ1-4, with D tentatively TRBD1 (5 bases). Between the trimmed V and J ends, which lost 1 base and 7 bases, there was a span of 11 bases. There are 14 residues in the CDR3. Germline V gene lookup returns CDR1 SGHNT and CDR2 YYREEE (reference sequence). The CDR3 spells CASSLRGGSEKLFF. As DNA, the CDR3 is TGTGCCAGCAGCTTGCGGGGGGGAAGTGAAAAACTGTTTTTT.

The chain combines TRBV7-9 with TRBJ1-2; weak D call: TRBD1 (6 bases). Trimming left V 3 bases short and J 9 bases short, with 14 bases between. The CDR3 totals 13 residues. Germline CDR1 and CDR2: SEHNR and FQNEAQ (reference sequence). The CDR3 reads CASSLGQDARYTF. For the CDR3, the DNA is TGTGCCAGCAGCTTGGGACAAGATGCCCGCTACACCTTC.

V gene TRBV6-1 combines with J gene TRBJ2-7; D possibly corresponds to TRBD1 (5 bases). The V and J ends lost 3 bases and 5 bases respectively, with 17 bases between them. The CDR3 is 15 amino acids. Germline V CDR1 and CDR2: MNHNS, SASEGT. CDR3 loop: CASSDRSPRVHEQYF. The CDR3 DNA reads TGTGCCAGCAGTGACCGAAGCCCCAGGGTCCACGAGCAGTACTTC.

This clone was recorded once. The V gene is TRBV12-5, the J gene TRBJ2-5; 8 nucleotides align to TRBD2. V gave up 2 bases and J gave up 5 bases; unmatched junction bases: 7. The CDR3 spans 15 residues. The germline gives CDR1 LGHNT, CDR2 FRNRAP. The CDR3 loop is CASGLREGLGETQYF. The CDR3 nucleotides are TGTGCTAGTGGTTTGCGGGAGGGGTTGGGGGAGACCCAGTACTTC.

The chain uses TRBV6-2 or TRBV6-3 and TRBJ2-3, with TRBD2 as a possible D gene (5 bases). Trimming took off 1 base at V and 6 bases at J, with 17 bases between the two ends. The CDR3 extends over 16 amino acids. Germline V gene data show CDR1 as MNHEY and CDR2 as SVGEGT. Written as DNA, the CDR3 is TGTGCCAGCAGTTACTTCCGAGGGCTCAGGAACGATACGCAGTATTTT. It encodes CASSYFRGLRNDTQYF.

This clone has more than one count but fewer than ten. The chain is built from TRBV6-5 and TRBJ2-7, with D perhaps TRBD1 (6 bases). The germline V gene has CDR1 MNHEY and CDR2 SVGAGI. V was pared by 5 bases and J by 0 bases, with 8 bases between. The CDR3 has 13 amino acids. The CDR3 region is CASSMDSSYEQYF. Here the CDR3 DNA reads TGTGCCAGCAGTATGGACAGCTCCTACGAGCAGTACTTC.

The rearrangement links TRBV6-5 to TRBJ1-3, with D unresolved. Deletions cut 9 bases from V and 4 bases from J, with 10 bases between. The CDR3 is made up of 12 amino acids. Germline CDR1 and CDR2: MNHEY and SVGAGI. The CDR3 nucleotides are TGTGCCAGTATGGCTCCCGGAAACACCATATATTTT. Its translation: CASMAPGNTIYF.

The rearrangement links TRBV28 to TRBJ1-4, with D unresolved. The CDR3 length is 16 residues. CDR1 and CDR2 from the germline V gene are MDHEN and SYDVKM. With 6 bases removed from V and 3 bases from J, the gap between germline ends came to 17 bases. This chain's CDR3 is CASSPWVGGPNEKLFF. The DNA for the CDR3 is TGTGCCAGCAGCCCTTGGGTGGGTGGGCCTAATGAAAAACTGTTTTTT.

The genes are TRBV7-2 and TRBJ2-5, with D possibly matching TRBD1 (5 bases). Germline V CDR1 and CDR2: SGHTA, FQGNSA. This CDR3 spans 14 amino acids. The ends were cut back, 2 bases at V and 5 bases at J, with 12 bases in the middle. CDR3 sequence: CASSLFTGRETQYF. In nucleotides, the CDR3 is TGTGCCAGCAGCTTATTTACAGGTCGGGAGACCCAGTACTTC. The full variable domain, completed using reference TRBV7-2 and TRBJ2-5, is GAGVSQSPSNKVTEKGKDVELRCDPISGHTALYWYRQSLGQGLEFLIYFQGNSAPDKSGLPSDRFSAERTGGSVSTLTIQRTQQEDSAVYLCASSLFTGRETQYFGPGTRLLVL.

The chain has TRBV3-1 (or the pseudogene TRBV3-2) and TRBJ2-7; D might be TRBD1 (6 bases). From germline, CDR1 is LGHDT and CDR2 YNNKEL (reference sequence). The germline V and J ends were trimmed by 4 bases and 3 bases, with 13 bases remaining between them. The CDR3 extends over 14 amino acids. In DNA, the CDR3 is TGTGCCAGCAGCCCCTGGTCGGACAGCTACGAGCAGTACTTC. Residues: CASSPWSDSYEQYF.

The genes are TRBV3-1 (or the pseudogene TRBV3-2) and TRBJ1-1; D gene uncertain. This CDR3 has 12 residues. V lost 4 bases to trimming and J lost 5 bases, with 8 bases between them. CDR1 is LGHDT and CDR2 is YNNKEL in the germline V gene (reference sequence). CDR3: CASSRRGTEAFF. The CDR3 nucleotides read TGTGCCAGCAGCCGACGAGGTACTGAAGCTTTCTTT.

This clone was counted a few times. The chain has TRBV3-1 (or the pseudogene TRBV3-2) and TRBJ2-7; TRBD2 matches 10 bases. The CDR3 covers 16 residues. Germline V gene lookup returns CDR1 LGHDT and CDR2 YNNKEL (reference sequence). Losses at the gene ends were 1 base for V and 4 bases for J; bases not matched to a gene: 7. The CDR3 DNA is TGTGCCAGCAGCCAAGGGCTAGCGGGGGAGCAATACGAGCAGTACTTC. Residues: CASSQGLAGEQYEQYF.

This clone has a handful of counts. V gene TRBV27 combines with J gene TRBJ2-2, with TRBD1 as a possible D gene (5 bases). The length of the CDR3 is 14 residues. From germline, CDR1 is MNHEY and CDR2 SMNVEV (reference sequence). V was clipped by 7 bases and J by 4 bases, with 13 bases between them. The CDR3 DNA reads as TGTGCCAGCAAAGGCAGGGTGGCCACCGGGGAGCTGTTTTTT. It is translated as CASKGRVATGELFF.

This chain joins TRBV7-9 and TRBJ2-7; D is perhaps TRBD2 (7 bases). This CDR3 contains 16 residues. Germline lookup yields CDR1 SEHNR and CDR2 FQNEAQ (reference sequence). Deletions cut 0 bases from V and 0 bases from J, with 12 bases between. The CDR3 protein is CASSLARGGASYEQYF. In DNA form, the CDR3 reads TGTGCCAGCAGCTTAGCGCGAGGGGGGGCCTCCTACGAGCAGTACTTC.

The rearrangement uses TRBV18 and TRBJ1-5; 11 bases line up with TRBD1. This CDR3 has 15 residues. V lost 0 bases to trimming and J lost 5 bases; unmatched junction nucleotides: 0. Germline V CDR1 and CDR2: KGHSH, LQKENI. The CDR3 protein is CASSPPGQGDQPQHF. CDR3 DNA: TGTGCCAGCTCACCACCGGGACAGGGGGATCAGCCCCAGCATTTT.

The chain recombines TRBV5-1 with TRBJ1-4; D may be TRBD1 (5 bases). This CDR3 contains 15 residues. Trimming removed 0 bases from V and 1 base from J, with 7 bases in between. Looked up from germline, CDR1 is SGHRS and CDR2 is YFSETQ. This CDR3 is CASSLAGETNEKLFF. CDR3 nucleotide sequence: TGCGCCAGCAGCTTGGCGGGGGAAACTAATGAAAAACTGTTTTTT.

The chain recombines TRBV20-1 with TRBJ1-2, with D hard to call. This CDR3 comprises 11 residues. Germline loops: CDR1 DFQATT, CDR2 SNEGSKA (reference sequence). V was cut by 3 bases and J by 3 bases, with 5 bases left in between. CDR3: CSARAHYGYTF. DNA for the CDR3: TGCAGTGCTAGGGCCCACTATGGCTACACCTTC.

V usage is TRBV2 and J usage is TRBJ1-1; 8 positions match TRBD1. This CDR3 is 15 amino acids long. The germline gives CDR1 SNHLY, CDR2 FYNNEI. Trimming removed 6 bases from V and 0 bases from J; junction bases left unmatched: 6. CDR3 amino acids: CASRGTGHMNTEAFF. The DNA for the CDR3 is TGTGCCAGCAGGGGGACAGGCCACATGAACACTGAAGCTTTCTTT.

The table lists this clone with many counts. The gene calls are TRBV3-1 (or the pseudogene TRBV3-2) and TRBJ2-7; D is perhaps TRBD2 (6 bases). CDR1 LGHDT and CDR2 YNNKEL come from the germline V gene (reference sequence). The V end was cut by 1 base, the J end by 3 bases, with 10 bases between. The CDR3 length is 14 residues. The CDR3 is CASSQGPGGYEQYF. The DNA of the CDR3 is TGTGCCAGCAGCCAAGGCCCCGGGGGCTACGAGCAGTACTTC.

The chain links TRBV3-1 (or the pseudogene TRBV3-2) to TRBJ1-5; 7 nucleotides match TRBD1. The V segment lost 4 bases and the J segment 6 bases; nucleotides outside the gene matches: 3. In germline, CDR1 is LGHDT, CDR2 YNNKEL (reference sequence). This CDR3 comprises 13 residues. DNA for the CDR3: TGTGCCAGCAGCCCGGGACAGTCTCAGCCCCAGCATTTT. It specifies CASSPGQSQPQHF.

The chain couples TRBV2 to TRBJ1-6, with 10 bases matching TRBD1. This CDR3 has 17 amino acids. The V segment lost 0 bases and the J segment 3 bases; nucleotides outside the gene matches: 2. Germline V lookup: CDR1 SNHLY, CDR2 FYNNEI. The CDR3 nucleotides read TGTGCCAGCAGTGAAGCGGGGACAGGGGTCTATAATTCACCCCTCCACTTT. Encoded protein: CASSEAGTGVYNSPLHF.

The chain recombines TRBV9 with TRBJ2-7; 8 nucleotides align to TRBD1. The CDR3 loop spans 13 amino acids. Per germline, CDR1 SGDLS and CDR2 YYNGEE. V lost 4 bases, J lost 6 bases, and 6 bases stayed unmatched. The DNA of the CDR3 is TGTGCCAGCAGCCGGCAGGGGGCGGGCGAGCAGTACTTC. Translating it yields CASSRQGAGEQYF. Filled out from reference TRBV9 and TRBJ2-7, the complete variable domain reads DSGVTQTPKHLITATGQRVTLRCSPRSGDLSVYWYQQSLDQGLQFLIQYYNGEERAKGNILERFSAQQFPDLHSELNLSSLELGDSALYFCASSRQGAGEQYFGPGTRLTVT.

The chain combines TRBV27 with TRBJ2-7, with TRBD2 as a possible D gene (6 bases). The CDR3 is made up of 15 amino acids. V was cut by 0 bases and J by 1 base, with 10 bases left in between. The germline V gene has CDR1 MNHEY and CDR2 SMNVEV (reference sequence). Here the CDR3 DNA reads TGTGCCAGCAGTTTATCGTCGGAGGGATCCTACGAGCAGTACTTC. Translation: CASSLSSEGSYEQYF.